This is a list of T cell receptor beta chains from one sample in a study of cytotoxic CD8 clonotypes in ibrutinib-treated CLL. Measured with immunoSEQ multiplex PCR; TCRdb has only the in-frame clones, and not every one. The table has 250,000 to 350,000 clones, approximately 79% seen once. Sequences were derived from PBMCs, sampled at disease progression, from a patient treated with ibrutinib. Receptor source: a human donor with chronic lymphocytic leukemia. The CDR3 runs from the conserved cysteine through the conserved F or W. A D gene is named only where the DNA matches it firmly. The size entry is marked missing in some rows and otherwise reads once, few, many or a size class.

clone_size	j_call	v_call	d_call	cdr3_nt	cdr3_aa
-	TRBJ2-1	TRBV5-8	TRBD1	TGTGCCAGCAGCCCCGGGACAGGGGCCTCGTTGGATGAGCAGTTCTTC	CASSPGTGASLDEQFF
-	TRBJ2-7	TRBV4-1	TRBD2	TGCGCCAGCAGCCAAGTAAGTTCTAGGACTAGCAGCTACGAGCAGTACTTC	CASSQVSSRTSSYEQYF
-	TRBJ2-7	TRBV7-9	-	TGTGCCAGCAGCCGGCGCGCCCTTTTCGAGCAGTACTTC	CASSRRALFEQYF
-	TRBJ1-2	TRBV4-1	TRBD1	TGCGCCAGCAGCCAAGCTCAGGGACAGTACTATGGCTACACCTTC	CASSQAQGQYYGYTF
-	TRBJ2-3	TRBV5-6	-	TGTGCCAGCAGCCTCGACAGGATTAACACAGATACGCAGTATTTT	CASSLDRINTDTQYF
-	TRBJ1-2	TRBV28	-	TGTGCCAGCAGTCTGGAGGGGCCATATGGCTACACCTTC	CASSLEGPYGYTF
-	TRBJ2-1	TRBV6-1	-	TGTGCCAGCAATCCGTACAATGAGCAGTTCTTC	CASNPYNEQFF
-	TRBJ2-7	TRBV6-5	TRBD1	TGTGCCAGCATCGTAGGACAGGGGGGAGGCGAGCAGTACTTC	CASIVGQGGGEQYF
-	TRBJ2-1	TRBV29-1	-	TGCAGCGTTTGGGGTACGGGAGTAGGAAATGAGCAGTTCTTC	CSVWGTGVGNEQFF
-	TRBJ2-7	TRBV14	TRBD2	TGTGCCAGCAGCCAAGTTCGGGGACTAGCGGGAGTAGAGCAGTACTTC	CASSQVRGLAGVEQYF
once	TRBJ1-6	TRBV9	-	TGTGCCAGCAGCGCCTCCCTGGGTTCACCCCTCCACTTT	CASSASLGSPLHF
-	TRBJ2-3	TRBV6-1	-	TGTGCCAGCAGTGGGGGCGGACGTAGCACAGATACGCAGTATTTT	CASSGGGRSTDTQYF
-	TRBJ1-1	TRBV10-3	-	TGTGCCATCAGTGAGTCTTACGGCATTGAAGCTTTCTTT	CAISESYGIEAFF
-	TRBJ1-2	TRBV11-2	-	TGTGCCAGCAGCCCGACGGGATTTACTAACTATGGCTACACCTTC	CASSPTGFTNYGYTF
-	TRBJ2-7	TRBV5-1	TRBD2	TGCGCCAGCAGCCAGGGACTAGCGGGTTTCTACGAGCAGTACTTC	CASSQGLAGFYEQYF
-	TRBJ2-7	TRBV15	-	TGTGCCACCAGCAGGCAGACAGGTTCCTTCGAGCAGTACTTC	CATSRQTGSFEQYF
-	TRBJ2-1	TRBV9	TRBD2	TGTGCCAGCAGCGTTGTGCCTAGCGGGAGGAGATACAATGAGCAGTTCTTC	CASSVVPSGRRYNEQFF
-	TRBJ1-5	TRBV5-6	-	TGTGCCAGCAGCTCCAGGTACAGAGCCCTCTTGGGCAATCAGCCCCAGCATTTT	CASSSRYRALLGNQPQHF
-	TRBJ2-1	TRBV6-5	-	TGTGCCAGCGGGGTCGGGCAGGGGATAGTCAATGAGCAGTTCTTC	CASGVGQGIVNEQFF
-	TRBJ1-1	TRBV19	-	TGTGCCAGTAGTATGGGGGGTAGCACTGAAGCTTTCTTT	CASSMGGSTEAFF
-	TRBJ2-1	TRBV28	TRBD2	TGTGCCAGCACCGACCCTAGCGGGAGGGCCGTTTGGAATGAGCAGTTCTTC	CASTDPSGRAVWNEQFF
-	TRBJ2-1	TRBV2	-	TGTGCCAGCAGGGGGGGTTACAATGAGCAGTTCTTC	CASRGGYNEQFF
-	TRBJ2-7	TRBV4-1	-	TGCGCCAGCAGCCGGCCCCCCGGGGGCCAGATTGGCTACGAGCAGTACTTC	CASSRPPGGQIGYEQYF
-	TRBJ1-2	TRBV15	-	TGTGCCACCAGCAGAGAGTCAGATTACTATGGCTACACCTTC	CATSRESDYYGYTF
once	TRBJ1-5	TRBV27	-	TGTGCCAGCACCCCTTTAACGGGCATAGGCCCGGGTCAGCCCCAGCATTTT	CASTPLTGIGPGQPQHF
-	TRBJ2-3	TRBV7-6	-	TGTGCCAGCAGCTTAGCGGCGACAGACACAGATACGCAGTATTTT	CASSLAATDTDTQYF
-	TRBJ2-2	TRBV10-3	-	TGTGCCATCAATTCCAATTCCGGGGAGCTGTTTTTT	CAINSNSGELFF
-	TRBJ1-2	TRBV5-1	-	TGCGCCAGCAGCCCTGGGACAACTAACTATGGCTACACCTTC	CASSPGTTNYGYTF
few	TRBJ1-5	TRBV27	-	TGTGCCACCTCAGGGGATAGCAATCAGCCCCAGCATTTT	CATSGDSNQPQHF
-	TRBJ1-2	TRBV5-6	-	TGTGCCAGCAGATCAACCCCCGGGACAAAAAACTATGGCTACACCTTC	CASRSTPGTKNYGYTF
-	TRBJ2-2	TRBV4-3	-	TGCGCCAGCAGCCACCAAGGACAGCCGAACGGGGAGCTGTTTTTT	CASSHQGQPNGELFF
-	TRBJ2-7	TRBV9	TRBD2	TGTGCCAGCAGCGAGGGACTAGCGGGGACCTACGAGCAGTACTTC	CASSEGLAGTYEQYF
-	TRBJ1-2	TRBV9	TRBD1	TGTGCCAGCAGCCCTAATGGACAGGAGTACTATGGCTACACCTTC	CASSPNGQEYYGYTF
once	TRBJ1-5	TRBV5-6	-	TGTGCCAGCAGCATGGGTGGGGGGGCCGGGCCCCAGCATTTT	CASSMGGGAGPQHF
-	TRBJ2-3	TRBV7-3	-	TGTGCCAGCAGCTTAAAGGGAATGCGCGGGGCTAGCACAGATACGCAGTATTTT	CASSLKGMRGASTDTQYF
-	TRBJ2-2	TRBV2	-	TGTGCCAGCGATAGGGAACGCGGGGAGCTGTTTTTT	CASDRERGELFF
-	TRBJ2-2	TRBV4-1	-	TGCGCCAGCAGCCTAATACCGGGAGAGGTGACCGGGGAGCTGTTTTTT	CASSLIPGEVTGELFF
-	TRBJ2-2	TRBV9	TRBD2	TGTGCCAGCAGCTCCCCTCGGGCGGGAGACCCCGGGGAGCTGTTTTTT	CASSSPRAGDPGELFF
once	TRBJ2-1	TRBV5-6	-	TGTGCCAGCAGCTTGGCCGGGACCTTAGGCTATTACAATGAGCAGTTCTTC	CASSLAGTLGYYNEQFF
-	TRBJ2-2	TRBV21-1	-	TGTGCCAGCAGCGTCCAGACAGGGATGCTCACCGGGGAGCTGTTTTTT	CASSVQTGMLTGELFF
many	TRBJ2-7	TRBV20-1	-	TGCAGTGCTCGCGCAAACTACGAGCAGTACTTC	CSARANYEQYF
-	TRBJ1-2	TRBV28	-	TGTGCCAGCAGTTCGCGTTGGACTCCTTTCGCGAACTATGGCTACACCTTC	CASSSRWTPFANYGYTF
-	TRBJ2-3	TRBV2	-	TGTGCCAGCATGGAGGGACAGACAAGCACAGATACGCAGTATTTT	CASMEGQTSTDTQYF
few	TRBJ1-1	TRBV28	-	TGTGCCAGCAGCCACAGGGAAACTGAAGCTTTCTTT	CASSHRETEAFF
few	TRBJ2-2	TRBV5-1	-	TGCGCCAGCAGCTTGGCCCTGGGGGCTTTGACCGGGGAGCTGTTTTTT	CASSLALGALTGELFF
-	TRBJ2-5	TRBV5-1	-	TGCGCCAGCAGCTTGTTGGGGGTATGGGAACAAGAGACCCAGTACTTC	CASSLLGVWEQETQYF
-	TRBJ2-2	TRBV6-1	-	TGTGCCAGCAGATGGATCGCCGGGGAGCTGTTTTTT	CASRWIAGELFF
-	TRBJ1-4	TRBV7-9	-	TGTGCCAGCAGCTCTCCGACAGGCTTCGATGAAAAACTGTTTTTT	CASSSPTGFDEKLFF
-	TRBJ2-7	TRBV10-3	-	TGTGCCATCAGTGTCGGCCTCATCTCTAGGTACGAGCAGTACTTC	CAISVGLISRYEQYF
-	TRBJ2-7	TRBV7-2	-	TGTGCCAGCAGCCCGGTTGCGGAGAGTCGTTACGAGCAGTACTTC	CASSPVAESRYEQYF
-	TRBJ2-5	TRBV5-1	-	TGCGCCAGCAGCTTGGGGACCAAACAAGAGACCCAGTACTTC	CASSLGTKQETQYF
-	TRBJ2-2	TRBV9	-	TGTGCCAGCAGCAACCCCCGGGGGGCGGACACCGGGGAGCTGTTTTTT	CASSNPRGADTGELFF
-	TRBJ2-3	TRBV2	-	TGTGCCAGCAGTGAATGGAGCGTTAGCACAGATACGCAGTATTTT	CASSEWSVSTDTQYF
-	TRBJ2-1	TRBV27	-	TGTGCCACCCTGCGTTACAATGAGCAGTTCTTC	CATLRYNEQFF
-	TRBJ2-7	TRBV6-5	TRBD1	TGTGCCAGCAGCTCCGGACAGGGATTCTACGAGCAGTACTTC	CASSSGQGFYEQYF
few	TRBJ1-1	TRBV6-1	-	TGTGCCAGCAGTGTATGGAGGGGTTGGTCTGAAGCTTTCTTT	CASSVWRGWSEAFF
-	TRBJ2-7	TRBV9	-	TGTGCCAGCAGCGTTGGTAGCTCCTACGAGCAGTACTTC	CASSVGSSYEQYF
-	TRBJ1-2	TRBV4-1	-	TGCGCCAGCAGCCAATCGTCCTCCGTTTATGGCTACACCTTC	CASSQSSSVYGYTF
-	TRBJ1-5	TRBV27	-	TGTGCCAGCAGTTTATCATTTCCGTCCGGGAATCAGCCCCAGCATTTT	CASSLSFPSGNQPQHF
-	TRBJ2-3	TRBV29-1	TRBD1	TGCAGCGTTGGACAGGGGTCAGATACGCAGTATTTT	CSVGQGSDTQYF